The 22 T cell receptor beta chains below all came from one sample that was sequenced in a study of T cell responses to AZD1222 COVID-19 vaccine. Repertoires were generated with immunoSEQ multiplex PCR, while TCRdb's copy carries only in-frame clones and drops some. The table lists 110,000 to 150,000 clones, around 88% of them singletons. Sequenced here: peripheral blood, sampled on day 0 of AZD1222 vaccination. The receptors come from an adult in good health.

V usage is TRBV13 and J usage is TRBJ2-5; D unresolved. V gave up 1 base and J gave up 3 bases, with 15 bases separating them. The germline V gene encodes CDR1 PRHDT and CDR2 FYEKMQ (reference sequence). The CDR3 length is 16 residues. CDR3 nucleotides: TGTGCCAGCAGCTTAGAGGCTGGGCCCCGAAAAGAGACCCAGTACTTC. This gives the protein CASSLEAGPRKETQYF.

The chain is built from TRBV7-6 and TRBJ1-4; 7 bases match TRBD1. V was clipped by 1 base and J by 11 bases; unmatched bases: 10. CDR1 is SGHVS and CDR2 is FNYEAQ in the germline V gene. This CDR3 is 15 amino acids long. The CDR3 region has the DNA TGTGCCAGCAGCTTAGAGGGGGCAGTAACGAAGAAACTGTTTTTT. Its translation is CASSLEGAVTKKLFF.

The chain combines TRBV9 with TRBJ1-2, with TRBD1 matching over 10 bases. V lost 0 bases to trimming and J lost 14 bases; unmatched junction nucleotides: 13. The CDR3 runs 15 residues. From germline, CDR1 is SGDLS and CDR2 YYNGEE. CDR3 loop: CASSVDPVTGGPETF. The DNA for the CDR3 is TGTGCCAGCAGCGTAGATCCGGTGACAGGGGGCCCGGAGACCTTC.

This clone came up once. The CDR3 here is CAISEIATSGSPREQFF. Here the CDR3 DNA reads TGTGCCATCAGTGAGATAGCGACTAGCGGGAGCCCTCGGGAGCAGTTCTTC. The chain carries TRBV10-3 and TRBJ2-1; 12 bases match TRBD2. CDR1 and CDR2 (germline): ENHRY, SYGVKD. With 2 bases clipped from V and 10 bases from J, the junction kept 12 bases outside the gene matches. The CDR3 covers 17 residues.

The chain has TRBV5-1 and TRBJ1-5; weak D call: TRBD1 (6 bases). Per germline, CDR1 SGHRS and CDR2 YFSETQ. The CDR3 loop spans 15 amino acids. V shed 1 base and J shed 4 bases, with 12 bases lying between them. Here the CDR3 reads CASSLSTGHNQPQHF. Here the CDR3 DNA reads TGCGCCAGCAGCTTGTCCACAGGGCATAATCAGCCCCAGCATTTT.

The rearrangement joins TRBV30 to TRBJ2-1; 13 bases are a match to TRBD2. The CDR3 runs to 13 residues. CDR1 and CDR2 from the germline V gene are GTSNPN and SVGIG (reference sequence). J gave up 10 bases and V 5 bases, and 5 bases lay outside the gene matches. Written as DNA, the CDR3 is TGTGCCTGGGATACTAGCGGGAGGGAGGAGCAGTTCTTC. Protein sequence: CAWDTSGREEQFF.

The chain employs TRBV6-2 or TRBV6-3 and TRBJ1-2; D might be TRBD1 (6 bases). The germline V gene has CDR1 MNHEY and CDR2 SVGEGT. Between the trimmed V and J ends, which lost 3 bases and 8 bases, there was a span of 19 bases. CDR3 length: 15 amino acids. This CDR3 reads CASSYSVQGPLGYTF. DNA for the CDR3: TGTGCCAGCAGTTATAGCGTCCAGGGGCCCTTGGGCTACACCTTC.

V is TRBV4-1 and J is TRBJ1-1; a weak D match, TRBD1 (6 bases). Per germline, CDR1 MGHRA and CDR2 YSYEKL. The CDR3 contains 15 residues. V lost 4 bases and J lost 6, with 18 bases in between. For the CDR3, the DNA is TGCGCCAGCAGCCCATCGGAACCAGGGGCTGCTGAAGCTTTCTTT. This sequence encodes CASSPSEPGAAEAFF.

The rearrangement links TRBV20-1 to TRBJ2-4; D unresolved. The CDR3 consists of 15 residues. Per the germline V gene, CDR1 is DFQATT and CDR2 is SNEGSKA (reference sequence). The V end was cut by 3 bases, the J end by 0 bases, with 12 bases between. CDR3 residues: CSASTGILAKNIQYF. In nucleotides, the CDR3 is TGCAGTGCTAGTACCGGAATTTTAGCCAAAAACATTCAGTACTTC.

The gene calls are TRBV29-1 and TRBJ2-7; 8 nucleotides match TRBD2. Losses at the gene ends were 5 bases for V and 5 bases for J; bases not matched to a gene: 8. Germline assignment: CDR1 SQVTM and CDR2 ANQGSEA. The CDR3 consists of 13 residues. CDR3 protein: CSVMSGTRDEQYF. CDR3 nucleotide sequence: TGCAGCGTTATGTCCGGGACTAGAGACGAGCAGTACTTC.

The rearrangement links TRBV18 to TRBJ2-5, with 9 positions matching TRBD1. The V gene end was trimmed by 6 bases and the J gene end by 5 bases; junction bases not matched to a gene: 13. This CDR3 is 16 amino acids long. Germline V gene lookup returns CDR1 KGHSH and CDR2 LQKENI. The CDR3 sequence is CASSRQPDRGSETQYF. CDR3 nucleotide sequence: TGTGCCAGCTCTCGACAGCCGGACAGGGGATCTGAGACCCAGTACTTC.

This clone showed up just a few times. The chain uses TRBV5-3 and TRBJ2-7, with TRBD1 matching 8 bases. TRBV5-3 is placed among ORFs of uncertain function. CDR3 length equals 14 residues. The trim removed 0 bases at V and 6 bases at J, leaving 5 bases unmatched. DNA of the CDR3: TGTGCCAGAAGCTTGGTGGGCAGGGGGCGCGAGCAGTACTTC. Amino acid sequence: CARSLVGRGREQYF.

The genes are TRBV18 and TRBJ1-6, with D unresolved. Germline CDR1 reads KGHSH; CDR2 reads LQKENI. This CDR3 spans 16 amino acids. Trimming pared 2 bases from V and 6 bases from J, leaving 14 bases between. The CDR3 spells CASSPYSRGSNSPLHF. The DNA for the CDR3 is TGTGCCAGCTCACCATATAGTCGGGGATCTAATTCACCCCTCCACTTT.

This chain joins TRBV9 and TRBJ1-2; perhaps TRBD1 as D (6 bases). Germline assignment: CDR1 SGDLS and CDR2 YYNGEE. The CDR3 is 12 residues long. With 8 bases removed from V and 8 bases from J, the gap between germline ends came to 16 bases. CDR3 region: CASSRGPGGYTF. The CDR3 DNA reads TGTGCCAGTTCCAGGGGCCCGGGAGGCTACACCTTC.

The chain has TRBV9 and TRBJ2-7, with 7 bases fitting TRBD1. The CDR3 is 15 residues long. CDR1 is SGDLS and CDR2 is YYNGEE in the germline V gene. J gave up 1 base and V 4 bases, and 8 bases lay outside the gene matches. CDR3 bases: TGTGCCAGCAGCTTCTCGACAGGGCCATCCTACGAGCAGTACTTC. Translation: CASSFSTGPSYEQYF. Using reference TRBV9 and TRBJ2-7 for the parts outside the CDR3, the full variable domain is DSGVTQTPKHLITATGQRVTLRCSPRSGDLSVYWYQQSLDQGLQFLIQYYNGEERAKGNILERFSAQQFPDLHSELNLSSLELGDSALYFCASSFSTGPSYEQYFGPGTRLTVT.

This clone was detected only once. This rearrangement joins TRBV28 to TRBJ2-4, with D possibly matching TRBD1 (5 bases). The CDR3 covers 15 residues. In germline, CDR1 is MDHEN, CDR2 SYDVKM. V shed 6 bases and J shed 0 bases, with 12 bases lying between them. The CDR3 here is CASRRQTLAKNIQYF. In DNA, the CDR3 is TGTGCCAGCAGGCGACAGACACTAGCCAAAAACATTCAGTACTTC.

This clone was detected only a few times. CDR3 coding DNA: TGTGCCAGCAGCTTAGGTGGATTACCCAATGAGCAGTTCTTC. Amino acids: CASSLGGLPNEQFF. This chain uses TRBV7-3 with TRBJ2-1; D unclear. V gave up 2 bases and J gave up 6 bases, with 11 bases separating them. Per the germline V gene, CDR1 is SGHTA and CDR2 is FQGTGA. This CDR3 comprises 14 residues.

This chain connects TRBV3-1 (or the pseudogene TRBV3-2) to TRBJ1-1; 9 bases align to TRBD1. The CDR3 is 15 residues long. Losses at the gene ends were 6 bases for V and 3 bases for J; bases not matched to a gene: 8. The V gene's germline CDR1 is LGHDT and CDR2 YNNKEL (reference sequence). CDR3 loop: CASSPGTGSHTEAFF. CDR3 sequence (DNA): TGTGCCAGCAGTCCCGGGACAGGGTCGCACACTGAAGCTTTCTTT.

The rearrangement uses TRBV18 and TRBJ1-3, with 9 bases aligning to TRBD1. V shed 5 bases, J shed 2 bases, and the junction held 10 bases outside the gene matches. The V gene's germline CDR1 is KGHSH and CDR2 LQKENI. The CDR3 is made up of 17 amino acids. The CDR3 DNA reads TGTGCCAGCTCAACGGCCCTACAGGGGGCGGCTGGAAACACCATATATTTT. Protein sequence: CASSTALQGAAGNTIYF.

J is TRBJ2-5 and V is TRBV10-3; possibly TRBD2 for D (5 bases). The CDR3 spans 13 residues. Deletions cut 8 bases from V and 4 bases from J, with 14 bases between. Per the germline V gene, CDR1 is ENHRY and CDR2 is SYGVKD. The CDR3 nucleotides read TGTGCCATCGGGGTGGGAGTAGGAGAGACCCAGTACTTC. This encodes CAIGVGVGETQYF.

The chain's CDR3 is CASSPTTGLHNQPQHF. The CDR3 DNA sequence: TGTGCCAGCAGTCCAACGACAGGGTTGCACAATCAGCCCCAGCATTTT. The J gene is TRBJ1-5, the V gene TRBV28; 7 positions match TRBD1. CDR1 is MDHEN, CDR2 SYDVKM, per germline. With V trimmed by 5 bases and J by 3 bases, 10 bases remained unmatched. The CDR3 runs 16 residues.

The V gene is TRBV15, the J gene TRBJ1-1, with 9 bases lining up with TRBD1. The CDR3 is 15 amino acids. Germline CDR1 LNHNV, CDR2 YYDKDF (reference sequence). V was clipped by 10 bases and J by 3 bases; unmatched bases: 12. The CDR3 bases are TGTGCCAGACTCTTCTGGACAGGGGAGGACACTGAAGCTTTCTTT. The encoded protein is CARLFWTGEDTEAFF.